The rows below give T cell receptor beta chains drawn from one sample of a study of blood T cell repertoires in COVID-19. TCRdb keeps only in-frame clones here, not all; method: immunoSEQ multiplex PCR. Of about 180,000 clones listed, around 89% are singletons. What was sequenced was peripheral blood. The receptors come from a woman aged 25-40 years with acute or convalescent COVID-19. Both conserved end residues are part of each CDR3. A D gene is named only where the DNA matches it firmly. Not every row has a clone size; where given, it reads once, few, many or a size class.

CDR3 protein: CAWSGRGASNEKLFF; CDR3 DNA: TGTGCCTGGAGTGGGCGCGGGGCCTCTAATGAAAAACTGTTTTTT; J gene: TRBJ1-4; D gene: .; V gene: TRBV30; clone size: .
CDR3 protein: CASTYIETQYF; CDR3 DNA: TGTGCCAGCACCTATATAGAGACCCAGTACTTC; J gene: TRBJ2-5; D gene: .; V gene: TRBV2; clone size: .
CDR3 protein: CASSQEGQRSEKLFF; CDR3 DNA: TGCGCCAGCAGCCAAGAGGGACAAAGGAGTGAAAAACTGTTTTTT; J gene: TRBJ1-4; D gene: .; V gene: TRBV4-1; clone size: .
CDR3 protein: CASSFPGTEAFF; CDR3 DNA: TGTGCCAGCAGCTTCCCCGGGACAGAAGCTTTCTTT; J gene: TRBJ1-1; D gene: .; V gene: TRBV11-1; clone size: .
CDR3 protein: CASSPRGSGGQETQYF; CDR3 DNA: TGTGCCAGCTCACCGAGGGGTAGCGGGGGACAAGAGACCCAGTACTTC; J gene: TRBJ2-5; D gene: TRBD2; V gene: TRBV18; clone size: .
CDR3 protein: CASRYRGDYGYTF; CDR3 DNA: TGTGCCAGCCGCTACCGGGGGGATTATGGCTACACCTTC; J gene: TRBJ1-2; D gene: .; V gene: TRBV28; clone size: .
CDR3 protein: CAISYSGVYNEQFF; CDR3 DNA: TGTGCCATCAGCTATAGCGGGGTTTACAATGAGCAGTTCTTC; J gene: TRBJ2-1; D gene: TRBD2; V gene: TRBV10-3; clone size: .
CDR3 protein: CASSSGLAGFYEQYF; CDR3 DNA: TGTGCCAGCAGCTCGGGACTAGCGGGATTCTACGAGCAGTACTTC; J gene: TRBJ2-7; D gene: TRBD2; V gene: TRBV5-4; clone size: .
CDR3 protein: CASSLFGVEELFF; CDR3 DNA: TGTGCCAGCAGCTTATTCGGGGTCGAGGAGCTGTTTTTT; J gene: TRBJ2-2; D gene: .; V gene: TRBV7-2; clone size: .
CDR3 protein: CASSYGPNQPQHF; CDR3 DNA: TGTGCCAGCAGTTATGGGCCAAATCAGCCCCAGCATTTT; J gene: TRBJ1-5; D gene: .; V gene: TRBV6-2/TRBV6-3; clone size: .
CDR3 protein: CASRQRRASGETQYF; CDR3 DNA: TGTGCCAGCAGGCAACGGAGGGCCTCGGGGGAGACCCAGTACTTC; J gene: TRBJ2-5; D gene: .; V gene: TRBV6-5; clone size: few
CDR3 protein: CAWSPVGELFF; CDR3 DNA: TGTGCCTGGAGTCCGGTGGGGGAGCTGTTTTTT; J gene: TRBJ2-2; D gene: .; V gene: TRBV30; clone size: .
CDR3 protein: CASSGQGTRYNEQFF; CDR3 DNA: TGCGCCAGCTCGGGACAGGGCACGAGATACAATGAGCAGTTCTTC; J gene: TRBJ2-1; D gene: TRBD1; V gene: TRBV10-2; clone size: .
CDR3 protein: CASSVGGPQETQYF; CDR3 DNA: TGTGCCAGCAGTGTTGGAGGGCCGCAGGAGACCCAGTACTTC; J gene: TRBJ2-5; D gene: .; V gene: TRBV25-1; clone size: .
CDR3 protein: CASSQNRDRIFPQHF; CDR3 DNA: TGTGCCAGCAGCCAAAACCGGGACAGGATCTTCCCCCAGCATTTT; J gene: TRBJ1-5; D gene: TRBD1; V gene: TRBV4-2; clone size: .
CDR3 protein: CASSPTDGRTDTQYF; CDR3 DNA: TGTGCCAGCAGCCCCACGGACGGGAGGACAGATACGCAGTATTTT; J gene: TRBJ2-3; D gene: TRBD2; V gene: TRBV7-9; clone size: .
CDR3 protein: CASRPGHTNEKLFF; CDR3 DNA: TGTGCCAGCAGACCGGGACACACTAATGAAAAACTGTTTTTT; J gene: TRBJ1-4; D gene: .; V gene: TRBV6-5; clone size: few
CDR3 protein: CASSIDQRPGRELFF; CDR3 DNA: TGTGCCAGTAGTATAGACCAAAGGCCAGGTCGGGAGCTGTTTTTT; J gene: TRBJ2-2; D gene: .; V gene: TRBV19; clone size: .
CDR3 protein: CASSIRTGSNQPQHF; CDR3 DNA: TGTGCCAGCAGCATACGGACAGGGAGCAATCAGCCCCAGCATTTT; J gene: TRBJ1-5; D gene: TRBD1; V gene: TRBV7-2; clone size: .
CDR3 protein: CASSQTGTEAFF; CDR3 DNA: TGTGCCAGCAGTCAAACGGGCACTGAAGCTTTCTTT; J gene: TRBJ1-1; D gene: .; V gene: TRBV28; clone size: .
CDR3 protein: CASSQGLGPAGEQFF; CDR3 DNA: TGTGCCAGCAGCCAAGGGTTAGGGCCGGCAGGGGAGCAGTTCTTC; J gene: TRBJ2-1; D gene: .; V gene: TRBV4-2; clone size: .
CDR3 protein: CASSQAPEILQGLWAYEQYF; CDR3 DNA: TGCGCCAGCAGCCAAGCACCCGAGATTCTACAGGGTTTATGGGCCTACGAGCAGTACTTC; J gene: TRBJ2-7; D gene: .; V gene: TRBV4-1; clone size: .
CDR3 protein: CASSESSFSEPQHF; CDR3 DNA: TGCGCCAGCAGTGAGTCGAGTTTTTCTGAACCCCAGCATTTT; J gene: TRBJ1-5; D gene: .; V gene: TRBV10-2; clone size: once
CDR3 protein: CAISKTGVGNTIYF; CDR3 DNA: TGTGCCATCAGTAAGACAGGGGTAGGAAACACCATATATTTT; J gene: TRBJ1-3; D gene: TRBD1; V gene: TRBV10-3; clone size: .
CDR3 protein: CASSLLPRDRGLTNEKLFF; CDR3 DNA: TGCGCCAGCAGCTTGTTACCCCGGGACAGGGGGCTAACTAATGAAAAACTGTTTTTT; J gene: TRBJ1-4; D gene: TRBD1; V gene: TRBV5-1; clone size: .
CDR3 protein: CARDTQYF; CDR3 DNA: TGCGCTCGAGATACGCAGTATTTT; J gene: TRBJ2-3; D gene: .; V gene: TRBV5-1; clone size: once
CDR3 protein: CASSPGAGEYNEQFF; CDR3 DNA: TGTGCCAGCTCACCAGGGGCAGGGGAATACAATGAGCAGTTCTTC; J gene: TRBJ2-1; D gene: .; V gene: TRBV18; clone size: .
CDR3 protein: CASSDLRSRGRADEQFF; CDR3 DNA: TGTGCCAGCAGTGACCTGAGGTCAAGGGGGAGGGCCGATGAGCAGTTCTTC; J gene: TRBJ2-1; D gene: .; V gene: TRBV6-4; clone size: .
CDR3 protein: CASSLDTGLAGAGELFF; CDR3 DNA: TGTGCCAGCAGCTTAGATACCGGGCTAGCGGGAGCCGGGGAGCTGTTTTTT; J gene: TRBJ2-2; D gene: TRBD2; V gene: TRBV11-3; clone size: .
CDR3 protein: CASSYGTGIGTQYF; CDR3 DNA: TGTGCCAGCAGTTACGGGACAGGGATAGGGACGCAGTATTTT; J gene: TRBJ2-3; D gene: TRBD1; V gene: TRBV28; clone size: .
CDR3 protein: CASSFGTPGNTIYF; CDR3 DNA: TGCGCCAGCAGCTTTGGTACTCCTGGAAACACCATATATTTT; J gene: TRBJ1-3; D gene: .; V gene: TRBV5-1; clone size: .
CDR3 protein: CASSDRRADTQYF; CDR3 DNA: TGTGCCAGCAGCGATCGCCGGGCAGATACGCAGTATTTT; J gene: TRBJ2-3; D gene: .; V gene: TRBV7-2; clone size: .
CDR3 protein: CASSLSVHQPQHF; CDR3 DNA: TGTGCCAGCAGCTTAAGCGTCCATCAGCCCCAGCATTTT; J gene: TRBJ1-5; D gene: .; V gene: TRBV7-8; clone size: .
CDR3 protein: CASSKQQETQYF; CDR3 DNA: TGCGCCAGCAGCAAACAACAAGAGACCCAGTACTTC; J gene: TRBJ2-5; D gene: .; V gene: TRBV5-1; clone size: .
CDR3 protein: CASSPTGDYGYTF; CDR3 DNA: TGTGCCAGCAGCCCTACAGGGGACTATGGCTACACCTTC; J gene: TRBJ1-2; D gene: TRBD1; V gene: TRBV11-3; clone size: once
CDR3 protein: CASSSGGRNTGELFF; CDR3 DNA: TGTGCCAGCAGTTCGGGCGGGAGGAACACCGGGGAGCTGTTTTTT; J gene: TRBJ2-2; D gene: TRBD2; V gene: TRBV27; clone size: .
CDR3 protein: CATSRDAVQRPQHF; CDR3 DNA: TGTGCCACCAGCAGAGACGCGGTTCAAAGGCCCCAGCATTTT; J gene: TRBJ1-5; D gene: .; V gene: TRBV15; clone size: .
CDR3 protein: CAWSLFSGTITF; CDR3 DNA: TGTGCCTGGAGTTTGTTTTCCGGGACAATCACCTTC; J gene: TRBJ1-2; D gene: .; V gene: TRBV30; clone size: .
CDR3 protein: CASTGQLNNEQFF; CDR3 DNA: TGTGCCAGCACGGGACAGCTTAACAATGAGCAGTTCTTC; J gene: TRBJ2-1; D gene: TRBD1; V gene: TRBV6-5; clone size: .
CDR3 protein: CASSEDGSRVNEQFF; CDR3 DNA: TGTGCCAGCAGCGAGGACGGGAGTCGGGTTAATGAGCAGTTCTTC; J gene: TRBJ2-1; D gene: .; V gene: TRBV9; clone size: .
CDR3 protein: CASSSPTGGDYGYTF; CDR3 DNA: TGTGCCAGCAGTTCCCCGACAGGGGGCGACTATGGCTACACCTTC; J gene: TRBJ1-2; D gene: TRBD1; V gene: TRBV28; clone size: .
CDR3 protein: CASSRAGDTGELFF; CDR3 DNA: TGTGCCAGCAGTCGAGCAGGGGATACCGGGGAGCTGTTTTTT; J gene: TRBJ2-2; D gene: .; V gene: TRBV13; clone size: few
CDR3 protein: CSGNRGLETQYF; CDR3 DNA: TGCAGCGGCAACAGGGGGCTGGAGACCCAGTACTTC; J gene: TRBJ2-5; D gene: TRBD1; V gene: TRBV29-1; clone size: .
CDR3 protein: CASSMRTGEQYF; CDR3 DNA: TGTGCCAGCAGTATGAGGACTGGGGAGCAGTACTTC; J gene: TRBJ2-7; D gene: .; V gene: TRBV28; clone size: .
CDR3 protein: CASSTGQARDPEAFF; CDR3 DNA: TGTGCCAGTAGTACGGGACAGGCGAGAGACCCTGAAGCTTTCTTT; J gene: TRBJ1-1; D gene: TRBD1; V gene: TRBV19; clone size: .
CDR3 protein: CASSRISYEQYF; CDR3 DNA: TGTGCCAGCAGCCGTATCTCCTACGAGCAGTACTTC; J gene: TRBJ2-7; D gene: .; V gene: TRBV3-1/TRBV3-2; clone size: .
CDR3 protein: CSVGGDYNEQFF; CDR3 DNA: TGCAGCGTTGGTGGAGACTACAATGAGCAGTTCTTC; J gene: TRBJ2-1; D gene: .; V gene: TRBV29-1; clone size: .
CDR3 protein: CASSPGVPGNTIYF; CDR3 DNA: TGTGCCAGCTCCCCGGGGGTGCCTGGAAACACCATATATTTT; J gene: TRBJ1-3; D gene: .; V gene: TRBV5-4; clone size: .
CDR3 protein: CASSEAVGYEQYF; CDR3 DNA: TGTGCCAGCAGTGAAGCGGTCGGCTACGAGCAGTACTTC; J gene: TRBJ2-7; D gene: .; V gene: TRBV2; clone size: .
CDR3 protein: CASSDGISPEAFF; CDR3 DNA: TGTGCCAGCAGTGACGGGATTAGTCCTGAAGCTTTCTTT; J gene: TRBJ1-1; D gene: .; V gene: TRBV6-1; clone size: once
CDR3 protein: CASSLISSDRLGNEQFF; CDR3 DNA: TGTGCCAGCAGCTTAATATCCTCGGACAGGTTGGGCAATGAGCAGTTCTTC; J gene: TRBJ2-1; D gene: TRBD1; V gene: TRBV7-9; clone size: .